The clone carrying this T cell receptor beta chain was picked up a small number of times. Its antigen is not known. The data were taken from a study of blood T cells in healthy people across ages. Each sample had at least 7 million PBMCs isolated. Study-wide results and caveats: As age increased, TCR beta diversity per million T cells fell in a roughly linear fashion.

The junction had 6 bases not matched to a gene; V was cut back by 4 bases and J by 0 bases. Germline assignment: CDR1 LGHDT and CDR2 YNNKEL (reference sequence). The CDR3 has 16 amino acids. Together with a sample-barcoded 5' primer, a J-beta primer mix was included in a second PCR lasting roughly 6 to 12 cycles. A single record per CDR3 protein comes from TCRdb applying MiXCR to the 5' RACE reads. The data contain about 580,000 distinct CDR3 sequences, about 45% of them singletons. The TCR originated in a man at least 80 years old in good health. The sequenced sample was blood. The chain uses TRBV3-1 and TRBJ2-1; 7 positions match TRBD2. CDR3 loop: CASSRRGLDSYNEQFF. CDR3 bases: TGTGCCAGCAGCCGCCGAGGACTAGACTCCTACAATGAGCAGTTCTTC.